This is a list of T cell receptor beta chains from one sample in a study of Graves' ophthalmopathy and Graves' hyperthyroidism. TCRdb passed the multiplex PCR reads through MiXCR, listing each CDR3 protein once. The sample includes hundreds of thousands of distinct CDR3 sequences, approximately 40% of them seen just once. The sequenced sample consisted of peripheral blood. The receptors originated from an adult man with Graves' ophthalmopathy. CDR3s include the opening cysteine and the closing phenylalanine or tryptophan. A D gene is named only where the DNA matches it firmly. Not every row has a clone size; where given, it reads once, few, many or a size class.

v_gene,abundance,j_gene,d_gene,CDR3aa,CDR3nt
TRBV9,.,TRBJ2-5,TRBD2,CASSQLGLAEKETQYF,TGTGCCAGCAGCCAACTTGGACTAGCGGAGAAGGAGACCCAGTACTTC
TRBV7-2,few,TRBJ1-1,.,CASSLVTVEAFF,TGTGCCAGCAGCCTAGTTACGGTTGAAGCTTTCTTT
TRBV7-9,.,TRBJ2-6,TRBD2,CASSFGLAGDNVLTF,TGTGCCAGCAGCTTCGGACTAGCGGGGGACAACGTCCTGACTTTC
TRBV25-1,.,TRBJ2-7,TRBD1,CASSDSAGTGRGEQYF,TGTGCCAGCAGTGATAGTGCCGGGACAGGGAGGGGAGAGCAGTACTTC
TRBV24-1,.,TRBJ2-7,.,CASSRELYEQYF,TGTGCCAGCTCACGCGAACTCTACGAGCAGTACTTC
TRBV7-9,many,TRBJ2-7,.,CASSEATGPYEQYF,TGTGCCAGCAGCGAAGCGACAGGCCCCTACGAGCAGTACTTC
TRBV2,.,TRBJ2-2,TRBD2,CASTGGGPNTGELFF,TGTGCCAGCACCGGGGGGGGACCCAACACCGGGGAGCTGTTTTTT
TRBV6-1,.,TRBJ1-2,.,CASSYGLHPGGYGYTF,TGTGCCAGCAGTTATGGGTTACACCCCGGGGGTTATGGCTACACCTTC
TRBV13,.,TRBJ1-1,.,CASSPLVSGTEAFF,TGCGCCAGCAGCCCACTTGTAAGTGGCACTGAAGCTTTCTTT
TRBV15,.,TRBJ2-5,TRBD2,CATSGAGQETQYF,TGTGCCACCAGCGGAGCGGGGCAAGAGACCCAGTACTTC
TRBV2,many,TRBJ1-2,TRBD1,CASSIGGLYGYTF,TGTGCCAGCAGTATAGGGGGCCTCTATGGCTACACCTTC
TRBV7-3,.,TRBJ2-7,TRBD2,CTSSPSRAGVDEQCF,TGTACCAGCAGCCCGTCACGAGCGGGAGTCGACGAGCAGTGCTTC
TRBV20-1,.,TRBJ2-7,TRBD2,CSARGLAGGRRDEQYF,TGCAGTGCTAGAGGACTAGCGGGAGGGCGACGGGACGAGCAGTACTTC
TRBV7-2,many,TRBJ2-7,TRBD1,CASSLTAGGYEQYF,TGTGCCAGCAGCTTAACGGCAGGGGGCTACGAGCAGTACTTC
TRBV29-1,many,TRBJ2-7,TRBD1,CSAGTGTYEQYF,TGCAGCGCGGGGACAGGAACCTACGAGCAGTACTTC
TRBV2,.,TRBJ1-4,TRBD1,CASSPGQGRNEKLFF,TGTGCCAGCAGTCCGGGACAGGGCCGTAATGAAAAACTGTTTTTT
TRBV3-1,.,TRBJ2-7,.,CASSQGVDEQYF,TGTGCCAGCAGCCAAGGGGTCGACGAGCAGTACTTC
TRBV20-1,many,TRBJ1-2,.,CSASGNYGYTF,TGCAGTGCTAGTGGGAACTATGGCTACACCTTC
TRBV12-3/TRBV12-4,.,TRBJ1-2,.,CASSPRWTDGYTF,TGTGCCAGCAGTCCTCGTTGGACAGATGGCTACACCTTC
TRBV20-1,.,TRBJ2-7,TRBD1,CSASKGTGTYEQYF,TGCAGTGCGTCCAAGGGGACAGGGACCTACGAGCAGTACTTC
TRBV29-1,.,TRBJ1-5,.,CSVEDWQGGNQPQHF,TGCAGCGTTGAAGATTGGCAGGGAGGGAATCAGCCCCAGCATTTT
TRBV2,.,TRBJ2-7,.,CASSEGSGREQYF,TGTGCCAGCAGTGAAGGCAGCGGTAGGGAGCAGTACTTC
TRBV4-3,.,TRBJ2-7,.,CASSQDKAGFYEQYF,TGCGCCAGCAGCCAAGATAAAGCAGGGTTCTACGAGCAGTACTTC
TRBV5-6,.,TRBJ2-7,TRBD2,CASSPPGLAGPTF,TGTGCCAGCAGCCCGCCGGGACTAGCGGGACCAACCTTC
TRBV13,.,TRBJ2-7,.,CASSPPADYEQYF,TGTGCCAGCAGCCCACCTGCGGACTACGAGCAGTACTTC
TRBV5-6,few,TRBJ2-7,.,CASSLTRPMASSSYEQYF,TGTGCCAGCAGCTTGACTAGACCGATGGCCTCGAGCTCCTACGAGCAGTACTTC
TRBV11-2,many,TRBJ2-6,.,CASSSSRGANVLTF,TGTGCCAGCAGCTCAAGTCGTGGGGCCAACGTCCTGACTTTC
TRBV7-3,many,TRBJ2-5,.,CASSPGSADQETQYF,TGTGCCAGCAGTCCAGGTTCGGCAGACCAAGAGACCCAGTACTTC
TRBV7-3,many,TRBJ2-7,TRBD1,CASSPGQGSAEQYF,TGTGCCAGCAGCCCCGGACAGGGTTCGGCCGAGCAGTACTTC
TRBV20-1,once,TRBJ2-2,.,CSATWGTGELFF,TGCAGTGCTACCTGGGGAACCGGGGAGCTGTTTTTT
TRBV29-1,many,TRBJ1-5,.,CSVGLGGNQPQHF,TGCAGCGTTGGACTTGGCGGCAATCAGCCCCAGCATTTT
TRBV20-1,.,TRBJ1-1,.,CSARDLQVLTEAFF,TGCAGTGCTAGAGATCTTCAGGTATTGACTGAAGCTTTCTTT
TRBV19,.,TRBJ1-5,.,CASSTTGYYSNQPQHF,TGTGCCAGTAGTACGACAGGATACTATAGCAATCAGCCCCAGCATTTT
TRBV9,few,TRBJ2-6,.,CASSGWGSGANVLTF,TGTGCCAGCAGCGGGTGGGGGTCTGGGGCCAACGTCCTGACTTTC
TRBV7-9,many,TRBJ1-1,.,CASSLDGRRGLQAFF,TGTGCCAGCAGCTTAGATGGCAGAAGAGGGCTCCAAGCTTTCTTT
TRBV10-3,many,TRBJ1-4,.,CAISETGTAATNEKLFF,TGTGCCATCAGTGAGACCGGGACGGCCGCAACTAATGAAAAACTGTTTTTT
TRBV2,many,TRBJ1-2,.,CASSDAGDYGYTF,TGTGCCAGCAGTGATGCAGGGGACTATGGCTACACCTTC
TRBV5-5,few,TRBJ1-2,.,CASSLWDNGYTF,TGTGCCAGCAGCTTGTGGGACAATGGCTACACCTTC
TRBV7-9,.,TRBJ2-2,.,CASSFKIGSGPTGELFF,TGTGCCAGCAGCTTTAAGATTGGGTCAGGGCCAACCGGGGAGCTGTTTTTT